These T cell receptor beta chains were read from a single sample in a study of breast tumors, draining lymph nodes, adjacent tissues. One entry per CDR3 protein results from TCRdb running MiXCR on the multiplex PCR reads. The table records fewer than 15,000 distinct CDR3 sequences, 55% to 65% of them present only once. Sequenced sample: tumor-adjacent breast tissue. The receptors shown here come from a female donor with breast cancer. Some clones in this sample may be carry-over from other donors' samples. Each CDR3 is given with its conserved first and last residue. D genes are given only for firm matches. The listing skips clone size in some rows; elsewhere it reads once, few, many or a size class.

abundance: medium-sized
d_gene: TRBD2
v_gene: TRBV29-1
j_gene: TRBJ2-1
CDR3aa: CSGGSGRPSSYNEQFF
CDR3nt: TGCAGCGGTGGTAGCGGGAGGCCGAGCTCCTACAATGAGCAGTTCTTC

abundance: NA
d_gene: NA
v_gene: TRBV11-2
j_gene: TRBJ2-6
CDR3aa: CASSLERGTSGANVLTF
CDR3nt: TGTGCCAGCAGCTTAGAGAGGGGAACCTCTGGGGCCAACGTCCTGACTTTC

abundance: NA
d_gene: NA
v_gene: TRBV20-1
j_gene: TRBJ2-3
CDR3aa: CSARSLLASYTDTQYF
CDR3nt: TGCAGTGCTAGATCCCTACTAGCAAGTTACACAGATACGCAGTATTTT

abundance: NA
d_gene: TRBD1
v_gene: TRBV7-2
j_gene: TRBJ1-5
CDR3aa: CASSWTGSSNQPQHF
CDR3nt: TGTGCCAGCAGCTGGACAGGTTCTAGCAATCAGCCCCAGCATTTT

abundance: NA
d_gene: TRBD2
v_gene: TRBV29-1
j_gene: TRBJ2-7
CDR3aa: CSYWASGTYEQYF
CDR3nt: TGCAGCTACTGGGCTAGCGGAACCTACGAGCAGTACTTC

abundance: NA
d_gene: NA
v_gene: TRBV5-1
j_gene: TRBJ2-3
CDR3aa: CASSLDAFTDTQYF
CDR3nt: TGCGCCAGCAGCTTGGATGCTTTCACAGATACGCAGTATTTT

abundance: many
d_gene: TRBD1
v_gene: TRBV30
j_gene: TRBJ1-2
CDR3aa: CAWSSGTGDLGYTF
CDR3nt: TGTGCCTGGAGTTCCGGGACAGGGGACCTCGGCTACACCTTC

abundance: many
d_gene: NA
v_gene: TRBV5-1
j_gene: TRBJ1-1
CDR3aa: CASSSDPGVAVAFF
CDR3nt: TGCGCCAGCAGCTCCGACCCGGGTGTAGCGGTCGCTTTCTTT

abundance: NA
d_gene: NA
v_gene: TRBV20-1
j_gene: TRBJ2-5
CDR3aa: CSASKGETQSF
CDR3nt: TGCAGTGCTAGTAAGGGAGAGACCCAGTCCTTC

abundance: NA
d_gene: NA
v_gene: TRBV20-1
j_gene: TRBJ1-5
CDR3aa: CSAQSGGESNQPQHF
CDR3nt: TGCAGTGCTCAGTCGGGGGGTGAGAGCAATCAGCCCCAGCATTTT

abundance: NA
d_gene: NA
v_gene: TRBV7-9
j_gene: TRBJ1-6
CDR3aa: CASSPAAHGNSPFHF
CDR3nt: TGTGCCAGCAGCCCAGCTGCCCATGGAAATTCACCCTTCCACTTT

abundance: NA
d_gene: NA
v_gene: TRBV6-6
j_gene: TRBJ1-2
CDR3aa: CASMDTMADHYGYTF
CDR3nt: TGTGCCAGCATGGATACGATGGCAGATCACTATGGCTACACCTTC

abundance: NA
d_gene: TRBD1
v_gene: TRBV30
j_gene: TRBJ2-7
CDR3aa: CAWSGGGRGEQYF
CDR3nt: TGTGCCTGGAGTGGAGGGGGCCGGGGCGAGCAGTACTTC